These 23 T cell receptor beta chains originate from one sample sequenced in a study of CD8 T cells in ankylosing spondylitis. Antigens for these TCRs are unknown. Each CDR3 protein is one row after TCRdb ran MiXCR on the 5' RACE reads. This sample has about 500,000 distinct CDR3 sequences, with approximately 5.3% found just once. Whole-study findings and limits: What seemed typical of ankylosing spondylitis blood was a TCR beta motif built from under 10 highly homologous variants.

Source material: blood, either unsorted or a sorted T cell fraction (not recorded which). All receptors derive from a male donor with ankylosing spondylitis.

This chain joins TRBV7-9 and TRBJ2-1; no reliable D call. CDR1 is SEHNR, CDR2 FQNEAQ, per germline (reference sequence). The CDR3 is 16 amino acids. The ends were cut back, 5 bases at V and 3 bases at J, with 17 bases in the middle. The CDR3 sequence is CASSVRWSGRYNEQFF. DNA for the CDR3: TGTGCCAGCAGCGTTAGATGGTCCGGACGCTACAATGAGCAGTTCTTC. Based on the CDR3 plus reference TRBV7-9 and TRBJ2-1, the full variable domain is DTGVSQNPRHKITKRGQNVTFRCDPISEHNRLYWYRQTLGQGPEFLTYFQNEAQLEKSRLLSDRFSAERPKGSFSTLEIQRTEQGDSAMYLCASSVRWSGRYNEQFFGPGTRLTVL.

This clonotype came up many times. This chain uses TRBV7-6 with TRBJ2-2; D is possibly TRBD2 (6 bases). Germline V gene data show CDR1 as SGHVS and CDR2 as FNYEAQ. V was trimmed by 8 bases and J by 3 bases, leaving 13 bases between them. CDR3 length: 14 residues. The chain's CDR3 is CASSPGTHTGELFF. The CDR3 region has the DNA TGTGCCAGCTCCCCAGGGACTCACACCGGGGAGCTGTTTTTT. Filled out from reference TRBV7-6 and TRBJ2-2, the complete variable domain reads GAGVSQSPRYKVTKRGQDVALRCDPISGHVSLYWYRQALGQGPEFLTYFNYEAQQDKSGLPNDRFSAERPEGSISTLTIQRTEQRDSAMYRCASSPGTHTGELFFGEGSRLTVL.

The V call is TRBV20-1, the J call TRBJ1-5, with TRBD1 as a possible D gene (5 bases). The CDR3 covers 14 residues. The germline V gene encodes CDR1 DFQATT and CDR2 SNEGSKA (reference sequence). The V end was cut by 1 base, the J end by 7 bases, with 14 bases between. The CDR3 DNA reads TGCAGTGCTAGAGGTTTTGGGGCTCCGCAGCCCCAGCATTTT. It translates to CSARGFGAPQPQHF.

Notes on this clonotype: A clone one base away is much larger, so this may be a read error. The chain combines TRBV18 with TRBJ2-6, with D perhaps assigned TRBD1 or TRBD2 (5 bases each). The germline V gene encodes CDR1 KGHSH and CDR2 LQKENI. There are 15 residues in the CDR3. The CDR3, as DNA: TGTGCCAGCTCAACCCAGGGACCTGGGGCCAACGTCATGACTTTC. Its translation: CASSTQGPGANVMTF.

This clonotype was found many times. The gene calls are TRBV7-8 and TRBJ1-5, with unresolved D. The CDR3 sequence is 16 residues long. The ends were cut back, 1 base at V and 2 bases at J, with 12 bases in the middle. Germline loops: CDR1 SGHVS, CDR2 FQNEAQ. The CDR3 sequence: CASSLGQASGNQPQHF. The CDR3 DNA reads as TGTGCCAGCAGCTTAGGGCAGGCGTCGGGCAATCAGCCCCAGCATTTT.

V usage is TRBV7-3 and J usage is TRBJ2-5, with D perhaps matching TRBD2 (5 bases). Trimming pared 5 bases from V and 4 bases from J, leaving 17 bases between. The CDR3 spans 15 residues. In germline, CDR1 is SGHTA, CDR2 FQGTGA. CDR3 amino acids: CASSPRAGGLETQYF. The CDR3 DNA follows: TGTGCCAGCAGCCCCCGGGCCGGAGGCCTAGAGACCCAGTACTTC.

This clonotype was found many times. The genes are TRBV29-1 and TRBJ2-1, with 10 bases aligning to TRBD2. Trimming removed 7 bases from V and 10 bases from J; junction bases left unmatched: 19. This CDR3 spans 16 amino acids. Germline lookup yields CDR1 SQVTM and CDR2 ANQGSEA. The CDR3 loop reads CSASPAGLASSKEQFF. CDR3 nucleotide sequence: TGCAGCGCCTCACCAGCGGGACTAGCGTCCTCGAAGGAGCAGTTCTTC.

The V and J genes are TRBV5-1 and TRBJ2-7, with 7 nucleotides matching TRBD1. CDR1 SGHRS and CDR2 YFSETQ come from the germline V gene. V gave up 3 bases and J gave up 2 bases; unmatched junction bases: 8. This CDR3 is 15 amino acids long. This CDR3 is CASSWTTGLTYEQYF. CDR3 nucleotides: TGCGCCAGCAGCTGGACGACAGGGTTGACCTACGAGCAGTACTTC.

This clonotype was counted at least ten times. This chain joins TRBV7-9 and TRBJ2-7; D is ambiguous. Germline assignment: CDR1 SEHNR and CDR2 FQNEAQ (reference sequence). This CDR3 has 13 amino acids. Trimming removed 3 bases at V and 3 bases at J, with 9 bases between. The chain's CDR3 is CASSFSSGYEQYF. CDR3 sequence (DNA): TGTGCCAGCAGCTTTTCCTCGGGCTACGAGCAGTACTTC.

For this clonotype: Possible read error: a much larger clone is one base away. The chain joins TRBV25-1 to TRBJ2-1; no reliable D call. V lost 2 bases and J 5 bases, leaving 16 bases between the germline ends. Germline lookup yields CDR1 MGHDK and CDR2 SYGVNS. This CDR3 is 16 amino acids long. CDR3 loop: CASSEIRADLNNEQFF. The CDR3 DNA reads TGTGCCAGCAGTGAAATAAGGGCCGACTTAAACAATGAGCAGTTCTTC.

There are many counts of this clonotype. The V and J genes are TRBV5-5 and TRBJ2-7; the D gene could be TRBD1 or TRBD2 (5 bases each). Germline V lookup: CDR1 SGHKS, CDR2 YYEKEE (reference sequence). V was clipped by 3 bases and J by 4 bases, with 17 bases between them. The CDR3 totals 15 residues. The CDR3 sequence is CASSSLEGKGYEQYF. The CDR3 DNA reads TGTGCCAGCAGCTCCTTAGAGGGAAAGGGGTACGAGCAGTACTTC.

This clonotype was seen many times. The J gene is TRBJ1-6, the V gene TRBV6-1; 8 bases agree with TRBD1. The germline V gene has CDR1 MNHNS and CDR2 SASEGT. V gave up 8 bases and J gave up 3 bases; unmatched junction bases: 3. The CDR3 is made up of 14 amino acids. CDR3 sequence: CASGRGLYNSPLHF. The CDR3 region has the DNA TGTGCCAGCGGCAGGGGGCTCTATAATTCACCCCTCCACTTT.

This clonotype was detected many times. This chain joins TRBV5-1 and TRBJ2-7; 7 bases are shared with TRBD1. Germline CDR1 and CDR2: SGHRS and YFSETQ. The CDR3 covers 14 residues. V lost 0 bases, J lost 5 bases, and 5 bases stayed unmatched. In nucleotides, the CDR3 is TGCGCCAGCAGCTTGGGACAGGGTCTGAACGAGCAGTACTTC. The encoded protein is CASSLGQGLNEQYF.

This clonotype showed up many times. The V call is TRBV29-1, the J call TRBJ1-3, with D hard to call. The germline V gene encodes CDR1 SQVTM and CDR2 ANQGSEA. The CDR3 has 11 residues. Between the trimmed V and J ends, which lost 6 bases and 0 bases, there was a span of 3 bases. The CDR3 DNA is TGCAGCGTGTACTCTGGAAACACCATATATTTT. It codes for CSVYSGNTIYF.

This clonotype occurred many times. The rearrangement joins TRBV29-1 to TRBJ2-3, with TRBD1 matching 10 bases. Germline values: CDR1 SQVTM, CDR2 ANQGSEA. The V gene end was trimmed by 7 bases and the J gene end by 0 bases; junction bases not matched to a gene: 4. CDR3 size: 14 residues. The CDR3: CSALTGGSTDTQYF. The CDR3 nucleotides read TGCAGCGCACTGACAGGGGGCAGCACAGATACGCAGTATTTT.

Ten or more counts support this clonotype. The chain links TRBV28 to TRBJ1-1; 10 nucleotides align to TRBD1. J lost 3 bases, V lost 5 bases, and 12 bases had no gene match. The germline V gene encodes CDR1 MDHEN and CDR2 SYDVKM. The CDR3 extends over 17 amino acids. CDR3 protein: CASSPRQGAQVDTEAFF. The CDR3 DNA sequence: TGTGCCAGCAGTCCGCGACAGGGGGCACAAGTGGACACTGAAGCTTTCTTT.

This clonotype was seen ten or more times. CDR3 loop: CASSRLLARKQFF. For the CDR3, the DNA is TGTGCCAGCAGCCGACTACTAGCGAGGAAGCAGTTCTTC. The chain has TRBV5-4 and TRBJ2-1, with 7 bases aligning to TRBD2. CDR1 and CDR2 from the germline V gene are SGHNT and YYREEE (reference sequence). This CDR3 is 13 amino acids long. Germline trimming cut 4 bases from V and 11 bases from J; bases unmatched to any gene: 9.

The DNA for the CDR3 is TGTGCCAGCAGCTTGCTTTACGGATCAAGCTCCTACAATGAGCAGTTCTTC. It yields the protein CASSLLYGSSSYNEQFF. The rearrangement uses TRBV7-6 and TRBJ2-1; D remains unclear. This CDR3 spans 17 amino acids. Trimming stripped 3 bases from V and 0 bases from J, with 15 bases between. Germline loops: CDR1 SGHVS, CDR2 FNYEAQ.

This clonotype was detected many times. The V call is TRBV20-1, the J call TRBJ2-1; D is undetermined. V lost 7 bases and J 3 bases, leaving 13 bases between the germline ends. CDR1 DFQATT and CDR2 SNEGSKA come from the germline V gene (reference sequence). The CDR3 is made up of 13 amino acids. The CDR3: CSDPTVNYNEQFF. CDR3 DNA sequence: TGCAGTGACCCAACAGTAAACTACAATGAGCAGTTCTTC.

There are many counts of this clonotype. CDR3 loop: CASSPPSGNYGYTF. The CDR3 nucleotides read TGTGCCAGCTCACCACCGTCAGGCAACTATGGCTACACCTTC. The chain employs TRBV18 and TRBJ1-2; D unclear. There are 14 residues in the CDR3. Trimming removed 0 bases at V and 2 bases at J, with 7 bases between. Germline V gene data show CDR1 as KGHSH and CDR2 as LQKENI. The entire variable domain, with the rest obtained from reference TRBV18 and TRBJ1-2, is as follows: NAGVMQNPRHLVRRRGQEARLRCSPMKGHSHVYWYRQLPEEGLKFMVYLQKENIIDESGMPKERFSAEFPKEGPSILRIQQVVRGDSAAYFCASSPPSGNYGYTFGSGTRLTVV.

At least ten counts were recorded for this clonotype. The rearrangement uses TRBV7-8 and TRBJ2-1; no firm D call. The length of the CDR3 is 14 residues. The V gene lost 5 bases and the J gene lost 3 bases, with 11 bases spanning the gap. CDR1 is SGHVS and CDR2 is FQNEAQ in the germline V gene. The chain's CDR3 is CASSPPGRYNEQFF. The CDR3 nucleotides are TGTGCCAGCAGCCCACCAGGCCGCTACAATGAGCAGTTCTTC.

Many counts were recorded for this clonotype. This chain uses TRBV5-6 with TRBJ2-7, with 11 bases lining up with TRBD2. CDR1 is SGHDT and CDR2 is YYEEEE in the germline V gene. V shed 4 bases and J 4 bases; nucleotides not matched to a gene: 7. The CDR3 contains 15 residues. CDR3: CASSPGLAEGYEQYF. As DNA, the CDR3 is TGTGCCAGCAGCCCGGGACTAGCGGAAGGTTACGAGCAGTACTTC.

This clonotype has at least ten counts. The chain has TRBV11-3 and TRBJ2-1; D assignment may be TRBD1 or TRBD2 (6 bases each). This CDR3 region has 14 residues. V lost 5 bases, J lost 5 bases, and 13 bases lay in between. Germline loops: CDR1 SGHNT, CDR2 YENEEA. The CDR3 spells CASSNRGRNNEQFF. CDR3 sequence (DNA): TGTGCCAGCAGCAATAGGGGGAGGAACAATGAGCAGTTCTTC.